This TCR beta chain derives from a study of blood T cell repertoires in COVID-19 (TCRdb year 2020). Background on the whole study: Samples from collaborators originated in the United States, Italy and Spain and spanned both the acute and convalescent phases of COVID-19. The material from the prospective study consisted of cDNA or gDNA derived from T cells, B-cell-depleted T cells, or PBMCs. Deeply sampled blood TCRbeta repertoires from subjects exposed to, actively infected with, or recovered from COVID-19 were included in the dataset. The repertoires were released in a freely available public database meant as a resource for research on the immune response to SARS-CoV-2. The samples were drawn from two sources: the first 160 participants of the ongoing ImmuneRACE study, and 1,000 to 1,500 subjects contributed by 6 global collaborators. Sample metadata almost always included a de-identified subject ID, COVID-19 status, age in years and sex. HLA class I and class II types, where available, came from metadata supplied by the sample provider rather than from assay-based typing. The investigation overall reported the following: The amount of clinical and demographic metadata varied by source and participant and was provided uncurated.

As concerns this clone: Its antigen specificity is not known. Per-base qualities were not stored, and no clone one base away is much larger.

The collaborating institutions used their own protocols to collect whole blood in K2EDTA tubes. For TCRbeta analysis, collaborators shipped samples as frozen whole blood, isolated PBMCs, or DNA extracted from either of those sample types. TCRbeta CDR3 regions were amplified from genomic DNA using the immunoSEQ Assay, a bias-controlled multiplex PCR. Per the original workflow: Within the assay, amplification of reference gene primers was used to estimate how many nucleated cells each sample contained. To quantify the absolute abundance of each unique TCRbeta CDR3 rearrangement, sequence reads were collapsed and filtered. For each sample, productive Simpson clonality was calculated by taking the square root of Simpson's diversity index across productive rearrangements. The table comes from immuneACCESS by way of TCRdb, which keeps in-frame sequences with V and J called. Part of the clones is missing from these tables; in studies checked, under half for an unresolved V gene and the rest for unknown reasons. V, J and clone size reflect that table, while D and trimming were determined from the DNA. This sample gives 70,000 to 80,000 clones in total; 91% of them show up just once. The ten most abundant clones make up around 4.9% of the sample.

The germline V gene gives CDR1 as WSHSY and CDR2 as SAAADI. V is clipped by 6 bases and J by 1 base, and the sequence between their germline boundaries is 9 bases long. The CDR3 measures 13 amino acids from cysteine to phenylalanine. CDR3 DNA only is kept here, 39 bases in frame from base 1. This clonotype was sampled from a woman aged 55-70 years with active COVID-19. Sequencing used peripheral blood. In this chain, TRBV10-2 is recombined with TRBJ2-5; the best D guess is TRBD1, with 6 bases matching. The DNA sequence reads TGCGCCAGCAGGGAGACAGGCCAAGAGACCCAGTACTTC. Its amino acids are CASRETGQETQYF.